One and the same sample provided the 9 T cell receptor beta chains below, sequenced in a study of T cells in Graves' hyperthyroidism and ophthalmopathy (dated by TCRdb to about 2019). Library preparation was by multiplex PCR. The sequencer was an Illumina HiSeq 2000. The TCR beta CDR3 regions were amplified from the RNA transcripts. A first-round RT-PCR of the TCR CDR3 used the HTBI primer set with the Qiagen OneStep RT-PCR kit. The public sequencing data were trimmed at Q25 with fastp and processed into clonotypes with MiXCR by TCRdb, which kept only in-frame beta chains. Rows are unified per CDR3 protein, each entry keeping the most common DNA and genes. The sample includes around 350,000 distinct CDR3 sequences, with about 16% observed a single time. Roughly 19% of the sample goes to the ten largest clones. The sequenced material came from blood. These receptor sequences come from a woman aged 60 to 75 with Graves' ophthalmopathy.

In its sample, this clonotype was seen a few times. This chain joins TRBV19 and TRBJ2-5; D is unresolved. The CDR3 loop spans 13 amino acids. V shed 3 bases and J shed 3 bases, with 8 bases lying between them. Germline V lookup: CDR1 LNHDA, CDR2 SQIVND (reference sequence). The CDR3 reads CASSIGQKETQYF. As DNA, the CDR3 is TGTGCCAGTAGTATCGGGCAGAAAGAGACCCAGTACTTC.

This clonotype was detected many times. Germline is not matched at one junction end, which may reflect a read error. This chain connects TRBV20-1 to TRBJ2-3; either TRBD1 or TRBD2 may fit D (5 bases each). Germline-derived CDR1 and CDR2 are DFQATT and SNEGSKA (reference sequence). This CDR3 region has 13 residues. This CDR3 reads CSAGDGRTDAQYF. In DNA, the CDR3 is TGCAGTGCCGGGGACGGCCGCACAGATGCGCAGTATTTT.

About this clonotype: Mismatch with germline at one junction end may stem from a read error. As DNA, the CDR3 is TGTGCCAGCAGTCCCAAGGGGCGAACCTACAATGAGCAGTTTTTC. As protein: CASSPKGRTYNEQFF. The chain links TRBV11-3 to TRBJ2-1; weak D call: TRBD1 (5 bases). Germline V gene sequence: CDR1 SGHNT, CDR2 YENEEA. This CDR3 has 15 amino acids.

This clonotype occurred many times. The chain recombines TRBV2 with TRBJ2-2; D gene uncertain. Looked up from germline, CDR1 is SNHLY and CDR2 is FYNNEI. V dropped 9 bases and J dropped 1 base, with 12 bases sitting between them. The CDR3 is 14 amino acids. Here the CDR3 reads CASELSLNTGELFF. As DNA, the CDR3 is TGTGCCAGTGAACTTAGCTTGAACACCGGGGAGCTGTTTTTT.

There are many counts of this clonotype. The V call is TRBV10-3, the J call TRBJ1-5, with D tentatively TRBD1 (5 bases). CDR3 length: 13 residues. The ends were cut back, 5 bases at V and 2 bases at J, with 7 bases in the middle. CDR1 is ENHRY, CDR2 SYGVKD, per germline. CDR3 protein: CAISQGGNQPQHF. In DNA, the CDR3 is TGTGCCATCAGTCAGGGTGGCAATCAGCCCCAGCATTTT.

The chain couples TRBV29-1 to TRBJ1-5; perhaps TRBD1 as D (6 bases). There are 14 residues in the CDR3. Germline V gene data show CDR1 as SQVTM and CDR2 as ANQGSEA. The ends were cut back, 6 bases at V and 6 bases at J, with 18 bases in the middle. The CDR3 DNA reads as TGCAGCGTCGTGTCCGGGGGCCCAGGTCAGCCCCAGCATTTT. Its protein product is CSVVSGGPGQPQHF. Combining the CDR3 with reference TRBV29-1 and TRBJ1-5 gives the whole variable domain SAVISQKPSRDICQRGTSLTIQCQVDSQVTMMFWYRQQPGQSLTLIATANQGSEATYESGFVIDKFPISRPNLTFSTLTVSNMSPEDSSIYLCSVVSGGPGQPQHFGDGTRLSIL.

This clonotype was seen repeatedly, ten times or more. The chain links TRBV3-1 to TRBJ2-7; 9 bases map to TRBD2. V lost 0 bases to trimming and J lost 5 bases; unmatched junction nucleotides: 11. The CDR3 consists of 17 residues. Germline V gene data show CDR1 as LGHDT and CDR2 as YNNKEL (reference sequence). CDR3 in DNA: TGTGCCAGCAGCCAAGATTTCTCTAGCGGGGTCCTCAACGAGCAGTACTTC. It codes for CASSQDFSSGVLNEQYF.

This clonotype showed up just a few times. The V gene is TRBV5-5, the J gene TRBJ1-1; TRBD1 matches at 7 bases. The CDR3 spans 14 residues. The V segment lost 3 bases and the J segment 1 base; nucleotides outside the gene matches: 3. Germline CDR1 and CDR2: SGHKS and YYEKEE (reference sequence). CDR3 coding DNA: TGTGCCAGCAGCTCGACAGGGTGGAACACTGAAGCTTTCTTT. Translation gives CASSSTGWNTEAFF.

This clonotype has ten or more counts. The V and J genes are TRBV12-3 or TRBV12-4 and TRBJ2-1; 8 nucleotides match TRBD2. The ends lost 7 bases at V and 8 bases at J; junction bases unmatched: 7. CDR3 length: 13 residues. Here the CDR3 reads CASNRAGEDEQFF. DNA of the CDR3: TGTGCCAGCAACCGAGCGGGAGAGGATGAGCAGTTCTTC.